Listed here are 20 T cell receptor beta chains from one sample, sequenced in a study of T cell responses to AZD1222 COVID-19 vaccine. Method: immunoSEQ multiplex PCR; TCRdb's copy keeps in-frame clones and lacks some. Of 150,000 or so clones in the sample, 80% to 90% were seen once. This specimen was peripheral blood, taken on day 0 of AZD1222 vaccination. The receptor set was obtained from an adult in good health.

The chain uses TRBV6-5 and TRBJ2-7, with TRBD2 matching 8 bases. Germline V gene lookup returns CDR1 MNHEY and CDR2 SVGAGI. The CDR3 runs 13 residues. V gave up 8 bases and J gave up 6 bases; unmatched junction bases: 9. The CDR3 DNA sequence: TGTGCCAGCCAGGGCGGGAGGTATGGCGAGCAGTACTTC. As protein: CASQGGRYGEQYF.

This chain joins TRBV7-9 and TRBJ2-4; possibly TRBD2 for D (6 bases). Trimming pared 5 bases from V and 7 bases from J, leaving 15 bases between. The germline CDR1 and CDR2 sequences are SEHNR and FQNEAQ (reference sequence). The CDR3 extends over 14 amino acids. The CDR3 DNA follows: TGTGCCAGCAGCCCCCGCGGGGCCCGGAACATTCAGTACTTC. Residues: CASSPRGARNIQYF. Complete variable domain (other parts from reference TRBV7-9 and TRBJ2-4): DTGVSQNPRHKITKRGQNVTFRCDPISEHNRLYWYRQTLGQGPEFLTYFQNEAQLEKSRLLSDRFSAERPKGSFSTLEIQRTEQGDSAMYLCASSPRGARNIQYFGAGTRLSVL.

The chain is built from TRBV5-6 and TRBJ1-2, with a possible D match to TRBD1 (6 bases). The germline V gene has CDR1 SGHDT and CDR2 YYEEEE. The CDR3 consists of 13 residues. V was clipped by 4 bases and J by 4 bases, with 11 bases between them. CDR3 sequence: CASSRGSGYGYTF. As DNA, the CDR3 is TGTGCCAGCAGCAGGGGGTCGGGCTATGGCTACACCTTC.

The gene calls are TRBV19 and TRBJ1-3; D possibly corresponds to TRBD1 (5 bases). Germline-derived CDR1 and CDR2 are LNHDA and SQIVND (reference sequence). Trimming stripped 1 base from V and 3 bases from J, with 7 bases between. This CDR3 spans 14 amino acids. The CDR3 is CASSIGGLGNTIYF. The CDR3 DNA is TGTGCCAGTAGTATAGGGGGCCTTGGAAACACCATATATTTT. Looking up the rest from reference TRBV19 and TRBJ1-3 gives the full variable domain: DGGITQSPKYLFRKEGQNVTLSCEQNLNHDAMYWYRQDPGQGLRLIYYSQIVNDFQKGDIAEGYSVSREKKESFPLTVTSAQKNPTAFYLCASSIGGLGNTIYFGEGSWLTVV.

This chain joins TRBV19 and TRBJ1-2, with 7 nucleotides matching TRBD1. There are 15 residues in the CDR3. Losses at the gene ends were 8 bases for V and 2 bases for J; bases not matched to a gene: 11. Germline loops: CDR1 LNHDA, CDR2 SQIVND (reference sequence). The CDR3 nucleotides read TGTGCCAGTTCCCTTGGGGGACAGCTGAACTATGGCTACACCTTC. Amino acid sequence: CASSLGGQLNYGYTF.

This chain joins TRBV27 and TRBJ1-5; D uncertain. The CDR3 contains 14 residues. Germline V CDR1 and CDR2: MNHEY, SMNVEV (reference sequence). Trimming removed 3 bases at V and 4 bases at J, with 10 bases between. The DNA for the CDR3 is TGTGCCAGCAGTTTGAAGTTGGGGAATCAGCCCCAGCATTTT. It encodes CASSLKLGNQPQHF.

The CDR3 DNA follows: TGCGCCAGCAGCCTCGTACACCGACTAGCGTCCAATGAGCAGTTCTTC. This encodes CASSLVHRLASNEQFF. V and J are TRBV4-1 and TRBJ2-1, with TRBD2 identical over 8 bases. CDR3 length equals 16 residues. Germline CDR1 MGHRA, CDR2 YSYEKL. After removal of 4 bases from V and 6 bases from J, the junction contained 11 bases not matched to a gene.

The chain uses TRBV24-1 and TRBJ1-4, with 9 nucleotides matching TRBD1. Germline V gene data show CDR1 as KGHDR and CDR2 as SFDVKD. The J segment lost 7 bases and the V segment lost 3 bases, leaving 5 bases of the junction unmatched. The CDR3 has 15 residues. The CDR3 DNA reads TGTGCCACCAGTGATCCGGGACAGGGTGGTGAAAAACTGTTTTTT. Protein product: CATSDPGQGGEKLFF.

The chain recombines TRBV3-1 (or the pseudogene TRBV3-2) with TRBJ2-2, with D tentatively TRBD2 (5 bases). The ends were cut back, 3 bases at V and 8 bases at J, with 16 bases in the middle. The CDR3 totals 15 residues. CDR1 LGHDT and CDR2 YNNKEL come from the germline V gene (reference sequence). CDR3 loop: CASSHLLPGGGELFF. In DNA form, the CDR3 reads TGTGCCAGCAGCCACCTACTCCCCGGAGGTGGGGAGCTGTTTTTT.

The chain is built from TRBV7-9 and TRBJ1-5; 8 nucleotides align to TRBD1. Trimming removed 6 bases from V and 7 bases from J; junction bases left unmatched: 8. The CDR3 has 14 residues. The germline CDR1 and CDR2 sequences are SEHNR and FQNEAQ (reference sequence). The CDR3 bases are TGTGCCAGCAGTCCCAGGGGGCGCCTGCAGCCCCAGCATTTT. Translation: CASSPRGRLQPQHF.

The chain carries TRBV11-3 and TRBJ2-3; D possibly matches TRBD1 or TRBD2 (5 bases each). Trimming stripped 2 bases from V and 12 bases from J, with 12 bases between. From germline, CDR1 is SGHNT and CDR2 YENEEA. The CDR3 loop spans 12 amino acids. The DNA for the CDR3 is TGTGCCAGCAGCTTAATCGGGACCACCCAGTATTTT. It yields the protein CASSLIGTTQYF.

This chain joins TRBV7-3 and TRBJ1-2; no definite D call. Trimming removed 5 bases at V and 12 bases at J, with 19 bases between. The CDR3 length is 13 residues. Germline CDR1 reads SGHTA; CDR2 reads FQGTGA. The CDR3 sequence is CASSIPGLYFDTF. In DNA, the CDR3 is TGTGCCAGCAGCATACCCGGGTTATATTTTGACACCTTC.

The chain couples TRBV30 to TRBJ1-1; unclear D gene. Germline V gene data show CDR1 as GTSNPN and CDR2 as SVGIG (reference sequence). The CDR3 runs 13 residues. Trimming took off 3 bases at V and 6 bases at J, with 14 bases between the two ends. CDR3 residues: CAWRRDAWAEAFF. The CDR3 DNA reads TGTGCCTGGAGGCGGGATGCTTGGGCTGAAGCTTTCTTT.

The V and J genes are TRBV15 and TRBJ2-5; D is perhaps TRBD1 or TRBD2 (6 bases each). The germline V gene has CDR1 LNHNV and CDR2 YYDKDF (reference sequence). The CDR3 totals 15 residues. Between the trimmed V and J ends, which lost 1 base and 1 base, there was a span of 10 bases. The CDR3 DNA reads as TGTGCCACCAGCAGAGGAGGGGGGACCCAAGAGACCCAGTACTTC. Amino acid sequence: CATSRGGGTQETQYF. Supplemented by reference TRBV15 and TRBJ2-5, the full variable domain reads DAMVIQNPRYQVTQFGKPVTLSCSQTLNHNVMYWYQQKSSQAPKLLFHYYDKDFNNEADTPDNFQSRRPNTSFCFLDIRSPGLGDTAMYLCATSRGGGTQETQYFGPGTRLLVL.

The chain links TRBV30 to TRBJ2-1; D might be TRBD1 or TRBD2, each matching 5 bases. Germline assignment: CDR1 GTSNPN and CDR2 SVGIG (reference sequence). This CDR3 comprises 12 residues. Trimming left V 4 bases short and J 7 bases short, with 11 bases between. CDR3 protein: CAWKVWGNEQFF. CDR3 nucleotide sequence: TGTGCCTGGAAAGTATGGGGGAATGAGCAGTTCTTC.

On this clone itself: Other DNA sequences of this sample code for an identical CDR3. The genes are TRBV18 and TRBJ2-5, with D possibly TRBD2 on 6 matching bases. There are 12 residues in the CDR3. Trimming took off 3 bases at V and 5 bases at J, with 7 bases between the two ends. The germline V gene has CDR1 KGHSH and CDR2 LQKENI. CDR3 DNA: TGTGCCAGCTCACCTAGCGGCGAGACCCAGTACTTC. Protein: CASSPSGETQYF.

This sequence joins TRBV18 and TRBJ2-5; TRBD2 agrees at 9 bases. Germline V gene sequence: CDR1 KGHSH, CDR2 LQKENI. The trim removed 3 bases at V and 1 base at J, leaving 3 bases unmatched. This CDR3 has 15 amino acids. This chain's CDR3 is CASSPQRGAQETQYF. Written as DNA, the CDR3 is TGTGCCAGCTCACCTCAGCGGGGGGCCCAAGAGACCCAGTACTTC. Using reference TRBV18 and TRBJ2-5 for the parts outside the CDR3, the full variable domain is NAGVMQNPRHLVRRRGQEARLRCSPMKGHSHVYWYRQLPEEGLKFMVYLQKENIIDESGMPKERFSAEFPKEGPSILRIQQVVRGDSAAYFCASSPQRGAQETQYFGPGTRLLVL.

The chain recombines TRBV28 with TRBJ1-5, with 11 positions matching TRBD1. The CDR3 has 18 amino acids. The germline gives CDR1 MDHEN, CDR2 SYDVKM. The J segment lost 6 bases and the V segment lost 6 bases, leaving 16 bases of the junction unmatched. This CDR3 is CASSSGQGAIFVIQPQHF. DNA of the CDR3: TGTGCCAGCAGCTCAGGACAGGGGGCAATCTTCGTGATTCAGCCCCAGCATTTT.

This sequence joins TRBV7-3 and TRBJ2-3, with D perhaps matching TRBD1 (6 bases). This CDR3 comprises 14 residues. V lost 3 bases and J 4 bases, leaving 11 bases between the germline ends. The V gene's germline CDR1 is SGHTA and CDR2 FQGTGA. The chain's CDR3 is CASSLGASADTQYF. CDR3 sequence (DNA): TGTGCCAGCAGCTTGGGGGCGTCGGCAGATACGCAGTATTTT.

This sequence joins TRBV7-3 and TRBJ2-1, with 7 positions matching TRBD2. The V gene end was trimmed by 2 bases and the J gene end by 5 bases; junction bases not matched to a gene: 6. Germline CDR1 and CDR2: SGHTA and FQGTGA. The CDR3 is 15 residues long. CDR3: CASSLAPGGNNEQFF. CDR3 nucleotides: TGTGCCAGCAGCTTAGCCCCGGGAGGAAACAATGAGCAGTTCTTC.